This T cell receptor (beta chain) stems from a study of PD-1 blockade in classical Hodgkin lymphoma. Study-level background: Patients were given intravenous nivolumab, 3 mg/kg, every 2 weeks. Study-level findings and limits: At baseline, newly diagnosed patients reportedly showed less TCR diversity than healthy donors.

Turning to this clone: Its antigen is not known.

Here immunoSEQ multiplex PCR was the method, and the copy in TCRdb shows in-frame clones only, minus some. Of about 97,000 clones listed, 75% to 90% are singletons. Following autologous stem cell transplantation, relapse occurred in every patient, and exposure to brentuximab vedotin varied. The source material was peripheral blood mononuclear cells (PBMCs), sampled at baseline. This clonotype was sampled from a human donor with classical Hodgkin lymphoma.

CDR3 DNA: TGTGCCAGCAGGGCCAGGGACACTGAAGCTTTCTTT. This sequence encodes CASRARDTEAFF. The chain uses TRBV6-5 and TRBJ1-1; perhaps TRBD1 as D (5 bases). The CDR3 is made up of 12 amino acids. The V and J ends lost 6 bases and 3 bases respectively, with 8 bases between them. The germline gives CDR1 MNHEY, CDR2 SVGAGI.